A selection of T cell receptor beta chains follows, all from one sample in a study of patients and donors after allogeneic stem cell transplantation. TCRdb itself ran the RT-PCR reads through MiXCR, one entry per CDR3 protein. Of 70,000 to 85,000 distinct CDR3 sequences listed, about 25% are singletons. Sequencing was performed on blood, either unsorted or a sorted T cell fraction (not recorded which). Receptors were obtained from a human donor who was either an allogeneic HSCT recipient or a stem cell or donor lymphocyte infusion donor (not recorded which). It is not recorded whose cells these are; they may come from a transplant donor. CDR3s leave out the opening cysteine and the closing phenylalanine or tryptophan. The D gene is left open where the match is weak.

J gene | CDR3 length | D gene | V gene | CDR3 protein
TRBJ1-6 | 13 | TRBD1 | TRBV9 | ASSASGGSNSPLH
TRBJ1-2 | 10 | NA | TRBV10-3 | AKRQANYGYT
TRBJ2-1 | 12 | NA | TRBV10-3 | AISERESGNEQF
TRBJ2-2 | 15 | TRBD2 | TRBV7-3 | ASSSLRLAGGTGELF
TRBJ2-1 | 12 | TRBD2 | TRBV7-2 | ASSQGLATNEQF
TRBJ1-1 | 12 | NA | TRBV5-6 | ASSFGTSHTEAF
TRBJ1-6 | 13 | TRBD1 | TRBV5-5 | ASSLAGQGVIPLH
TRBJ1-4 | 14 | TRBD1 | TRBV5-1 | ASSLLRGQPNEKLF
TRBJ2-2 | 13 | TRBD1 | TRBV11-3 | ASSLGGTGTGELF
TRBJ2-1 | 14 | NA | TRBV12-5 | ASGLWRTEFYNEQF
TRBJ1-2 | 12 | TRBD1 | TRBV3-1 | ASSPYRGLHGYT
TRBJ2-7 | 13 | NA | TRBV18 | ASSPPSRGGYEQY
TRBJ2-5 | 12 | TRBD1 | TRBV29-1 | SVPGTGGSETQY
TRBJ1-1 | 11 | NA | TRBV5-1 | ASSLDRYTEAF
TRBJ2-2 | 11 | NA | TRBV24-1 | ATSDFWTGELF
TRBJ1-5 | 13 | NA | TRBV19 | ASSMVLGARQPQH
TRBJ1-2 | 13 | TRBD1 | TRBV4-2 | ASSQGSTGGNGYT
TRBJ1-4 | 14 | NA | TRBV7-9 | ASSDRDGATNEKLF
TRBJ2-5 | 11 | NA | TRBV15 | ATKSWGQETQY
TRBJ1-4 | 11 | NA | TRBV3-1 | ASSWGRSEKLF
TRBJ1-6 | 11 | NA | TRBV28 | ASSFVGNSPLH
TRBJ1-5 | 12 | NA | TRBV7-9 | ASGGRDGNQPQH
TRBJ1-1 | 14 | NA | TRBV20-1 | SAMRGGPRVNTEAF
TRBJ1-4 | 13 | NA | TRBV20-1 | SARSLGGERYTLF
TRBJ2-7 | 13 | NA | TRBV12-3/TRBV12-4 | ASSKGLFVAYEQY
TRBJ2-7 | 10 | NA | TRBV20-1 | SAQDITYEQY
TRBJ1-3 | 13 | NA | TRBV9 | ASRDSESAGNTIY
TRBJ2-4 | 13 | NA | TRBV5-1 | ASSLDSVAKNIQY
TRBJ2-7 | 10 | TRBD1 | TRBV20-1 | SATGQGGEQY
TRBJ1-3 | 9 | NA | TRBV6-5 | ASSYKGSIY
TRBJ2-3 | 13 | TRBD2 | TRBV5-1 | ASSPLALSTDTQY
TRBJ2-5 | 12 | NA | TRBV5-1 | ASTDGGQQETQY
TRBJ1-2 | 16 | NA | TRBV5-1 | ASSPTPPTGHANYGYT
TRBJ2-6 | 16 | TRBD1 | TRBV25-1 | ASSLQTGLSSGANVLT
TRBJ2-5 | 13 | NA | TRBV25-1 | ASSDSDWTQETQY
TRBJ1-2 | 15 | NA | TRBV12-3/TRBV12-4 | ASSLKPRALLNYGYT
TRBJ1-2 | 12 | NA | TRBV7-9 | ASSSARRWGSYT
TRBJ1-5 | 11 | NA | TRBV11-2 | ASSLDFAQPQH
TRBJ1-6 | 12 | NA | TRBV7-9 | ASLSGAYNSPLH
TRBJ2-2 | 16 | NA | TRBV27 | ASSPLAPRGGNTGELF
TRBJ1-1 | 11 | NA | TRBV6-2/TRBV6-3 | ASSYFWDTEAF
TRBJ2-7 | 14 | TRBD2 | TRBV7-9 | ASSLVGGRERYEQY
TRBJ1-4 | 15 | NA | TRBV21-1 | ASSKDRGLTTNEKLF
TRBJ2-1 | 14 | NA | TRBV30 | AWSIGTLRSYNEQF
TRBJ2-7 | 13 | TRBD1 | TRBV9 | ASSVTPRQGYEQY
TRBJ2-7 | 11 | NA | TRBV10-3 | AISEPPSYEQY
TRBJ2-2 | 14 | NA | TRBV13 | ASSPKPRTATGELF
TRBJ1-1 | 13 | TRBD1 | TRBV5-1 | ASSQLDRVNTEAF
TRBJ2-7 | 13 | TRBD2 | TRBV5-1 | ASSSLSGGAYEQY
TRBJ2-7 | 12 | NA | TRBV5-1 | ASSFGLPSYEQY